Shown below are 10 T cell receptor beta chains from a single sample sequenced in a study of identical twins. MiXCR was run by TCRdb on the 5' RACE reads, yielding one entry per CDR3 protein. The sample contains some 300,000 distinct CDR3 sequences, 12% of which appear only once. The same specimen was also included in a second study, on yellow fever vaccine responses in identical twins.

Sequencing was done on a sample of CD8+ T cells sorted from blood. These receptor sequences come from a woman aged 18-35 years in good health.

This clonotype was seen ten or more times. V gene TRBV6-5 combines with J gene TRBJ1-5; D is ambiguous. Germline CDR1 and CDR2: MNHEY and SVGAGI. The CDR3 runs 14 residues. V lost 0 bases and J lost 5, with 8 bases in between. The CDR3 loop reads CASSYSSGDQPQHF. In nucleotides, the CDR3 is TGTGCCAGCAGTTACTCATCCGGGGATCAGCCCCAGCATTTT.

Many counts were recorded for this clonotype. The V gene is TRBV2, the J gene TRBJ1-6; 8 bases agree with TRBD1. Per germline, CDR1 SNHLY and CDR2 FYNNEI. The CDR3 loop spans 14 amino acids. After removal of 5 bases from V and 14 bases from J, the junction contained 11 bases not matched to a gene. The CDR3 sequence: CASSSGQEEWTLHF. In DNA form, the CDR3 reads TGTGCCAGCAGTTCGGGACAGGAGGAGTGGACCCTCCACTTT.

This clonotype was detected only a few times. The chain has TRBV12-3 or TRBV12-4 and TRBJ2-1; D might be TRBD1 (6 bases). Trimming removed 3 bases from V and 7 bases from J, with 16 bases in between. The CDR3 has 15 residues. The CDR3 sequence is CASSFGRGKENEQFF. The CDR3 DNA is TGTGCCAGCAGTTTCGGCAGGGGCAAGGAAAATGAGCAGTTCTTC.

This clonotype was found a few times. The V gene is TRBV11-1, the J gene TRBJ2-1, with D unresolved. The CDR3 has 12 amino acids. Germline V gene lookup returns CDR1 SGHAT and CDR2 FQDESV (reference sequence). V dropped 5 bases and J dropped 6 bases, with 8 bases sitting between them. CDR3 protein: CASSDRINEQFF. CDR3 nucleotide sequence: TGTGCCAGCAGCGACCGAATCAATGAGCAGTTCTTC.

V gene TRBV27 combines with J gene TRBJ2-3, with TRBD2 matching 11 bases. V lost 1 base to trimming and J lost 6 bases; unmatched junction nucleotides: 6. Germline-derived CDR1 and CDR2 are MNHEY and SMNVEV (reference sequence). The CDR3 totals 16 residues. This CDR3 is CASSLFPSGGRDTQYF. The CDR3 region has the DNA TGTGCCAGCAGTTTATTTCCTAGCGGGGGGCGGGATACGCAGTATTTT.

This clonotype was recorded many times. The rearrangement joins TRBV12-3 or TRBV12-4 to TRBJ2-7; TRBD1 matches at 7 bases. V lost 5 bases and J lost 2; bases outside the gene matches: 3. The CDR3 runs 13 residues. CDR3 sequence (DNA): TGTGCCAGCAGTCAGGACAGGACCTACGAGCAGTACTTC. It codes for CASSQDRTYEQYF.

The chain carries TRBV5-8 and TRBJ2-7; D is ambiguous. The CDR3 consists of 13 residues. Germline V gene lookup returns CDR1 SGHTS and CDR2 YDEGEE. The CDR3 here is CASSPRHLYGQYV. CDR3 DNA sequence: TGTGCCAGCAGCCCGAGGCACCTCTACGGGCAGTACGTC.

The genes are TRBV28 and TRBJ1-4; the D gene is possibly TRBD1 (6 bases). The length of the CDR3 is 15 residues. V shed 5 bases and J shed 5 bases, with 15 bases lying between them. Per the germline V gene, CDR1 is MDHEN and CDR2 is SYDVKM. CDR3 sequence: CASSSLTGPNEKLFF. In DNA, the CDR3 is TGTGCCAGCAGTAGCTTGACAGGACCCAATGAAAAACTGTTTTTT. The full variable domain, with the rest looked up from reference TRBV28 and TRBJ1-4, is DVKVTQSSRYLVKRTGEKVFLECVQDMDHENMFWYRQDPGLGLRLIYFSYDVKMKEKGDIPEGYSVSREKKERFSLILESASTNQTSMYLCASSSLTGPNEKLFFGSGTQLSVL.

This clonotype has more than one count but fewer than ten. The rearrangement joins TRBV9 to TRBJ1-5, with D possibly being TRBD1 (6 bases). This CDR3 is 14 amino acids long. Trimming took 3 bases from V and 1 from J, leaving 8 bases between them. CDR1 is SGDLS and CDR2 is YYNGEE in the germline V gene. CDR3 DNA sequence: TGTGCCAGCAGCGGGACAGCCAGCAATCAGCCCCAGCATTTT. This sequence encodes CASSGTASNQPQHF.

V usage is TRBV29-1 and J usage is TRBJ1-4, with a tentative D call TRBD1 (5 bases). The CDR3 has 15 residues. Germline V CDR1 and CDR2: SQVTM, ANQGSEA. Trimming pared 0 bases from V and 6 bases from J, leaving 14 bases between. CDR3 bases: TGCAGCGTTGAAGAGGAGGGTCTGGGGGATGAAAAACTGTTTTTT. Translation gives CSVEEEGLGDEKLFF.